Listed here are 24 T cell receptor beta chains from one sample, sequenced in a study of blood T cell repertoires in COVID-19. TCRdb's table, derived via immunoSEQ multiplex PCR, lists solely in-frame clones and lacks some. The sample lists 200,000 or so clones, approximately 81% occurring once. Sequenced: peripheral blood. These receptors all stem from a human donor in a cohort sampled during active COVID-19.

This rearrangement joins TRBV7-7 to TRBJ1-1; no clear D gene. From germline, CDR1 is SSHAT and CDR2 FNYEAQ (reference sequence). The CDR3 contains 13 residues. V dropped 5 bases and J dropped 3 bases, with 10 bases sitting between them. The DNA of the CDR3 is TGTGCCAGCAGCCAAGATACAGACACTGAAGCTTTCTTT. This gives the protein CASSQDTDTEAFF. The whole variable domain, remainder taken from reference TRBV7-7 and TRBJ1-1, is GAGVSQSPRYKVTKRGQDVTLRCDPISSHATLYWYQQALGQGPEFLTYFNYEAQPDKSGLPSDRFSAERPEGSISTLTIQRTEQRDSAMYRCASSQDTDTEAFFGQGTRLTVV.

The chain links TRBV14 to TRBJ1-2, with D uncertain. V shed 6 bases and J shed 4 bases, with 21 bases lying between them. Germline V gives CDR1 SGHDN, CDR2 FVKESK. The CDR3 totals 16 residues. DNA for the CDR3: TGTGCCAGCAGTGACGCTAGAGGCCCCTCTTTCTATGGCTACACCTTC. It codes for CASSDARGPSFYGYTF.

The CDR3 coding sequence is TGTGCCACCAGCAGAGACTTTGGGACTAGCGGATTTCATTACGAGCAGTACTTC. Its protein product is CATSRDFGTSGFHYEQYF. The chain is built from TRBV15 and TRBJ2-7; 11 bases are shared with TRBD2. The CDR3 length is 18 residues. Per germline, CDR1 LNHNV and CDR2 YYDKDF (reference sequence). The ends lost 0 bases at V and 4 bases at J; junction bases unmatched: 11. Full variable domain (missing parts from reference TRBV15 and TRBJ2-7): DAMVIQNPRYQVTQFGKPVTLSCSQTLNHNVMYWYQQKSSQAPKLLFHYYDKDFNNEADTPDNFQSRRPNTSFCFLDIRSPGLGDTAMYLCATSRDFGTSGFHYEQYFGPGTRLTVT.

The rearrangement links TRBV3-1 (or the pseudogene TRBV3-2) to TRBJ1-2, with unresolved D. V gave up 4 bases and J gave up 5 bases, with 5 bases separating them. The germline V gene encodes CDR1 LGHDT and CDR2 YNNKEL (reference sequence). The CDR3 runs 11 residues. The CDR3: CASSRQYGYTF. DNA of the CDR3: TGTGCCAGCAGCCGGCAGTATGGCTACACCTTC.

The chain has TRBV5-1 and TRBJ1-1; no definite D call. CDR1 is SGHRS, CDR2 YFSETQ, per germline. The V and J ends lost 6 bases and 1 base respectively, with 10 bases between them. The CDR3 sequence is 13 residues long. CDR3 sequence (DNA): TGCGCCAGCAACTCTCCAGGGAACACTGAAGCTTTCTTT. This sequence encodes CASNSPGNTEAFF. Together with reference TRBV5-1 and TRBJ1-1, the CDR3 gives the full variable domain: KAGVTQTPRYLIKTRGQQVTLSCSPISGHRSVSWYQQTPGQGLQFLFEYFSETQRNKGNFPGRFSGRQFSNSRSEMNVSTLELGDSALYLCASNSPGNTEAFFGQGTRLTVV.

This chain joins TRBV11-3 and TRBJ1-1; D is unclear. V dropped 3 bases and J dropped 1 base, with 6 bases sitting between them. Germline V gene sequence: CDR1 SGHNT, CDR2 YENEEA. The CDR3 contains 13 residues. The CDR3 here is CASSFYTNTEAFF. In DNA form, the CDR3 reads TGTGCCAGCAGCTTTTACACGAACACTGAAGCTTTCTTT.

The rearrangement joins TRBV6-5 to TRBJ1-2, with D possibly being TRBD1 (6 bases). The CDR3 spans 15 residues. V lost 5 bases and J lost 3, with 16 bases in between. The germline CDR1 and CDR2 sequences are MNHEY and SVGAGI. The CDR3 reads CASSPDRNLDYGYTF. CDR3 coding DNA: TGTGCCAGCAGTCCAGACAGGAACCTTGACTATGGCTACACCTTC.

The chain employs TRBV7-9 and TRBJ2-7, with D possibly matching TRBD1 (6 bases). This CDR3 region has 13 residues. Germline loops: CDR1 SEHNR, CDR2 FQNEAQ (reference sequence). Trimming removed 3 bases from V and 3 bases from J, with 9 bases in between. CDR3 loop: CASSFGQHYEQYV. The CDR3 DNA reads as TGTGCCAGCAGCTTTGGACAGCACTACGAGCAGTACGTC.

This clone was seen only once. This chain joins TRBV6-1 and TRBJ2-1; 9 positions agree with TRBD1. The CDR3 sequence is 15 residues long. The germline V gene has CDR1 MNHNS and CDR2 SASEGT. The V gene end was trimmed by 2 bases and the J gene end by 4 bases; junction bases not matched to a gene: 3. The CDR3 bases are TGTGCCAGCAGTGAAACGACAGGGGGTTACAATGAGCAGTTCTTC. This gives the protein CASSETTGGYNEQFF.

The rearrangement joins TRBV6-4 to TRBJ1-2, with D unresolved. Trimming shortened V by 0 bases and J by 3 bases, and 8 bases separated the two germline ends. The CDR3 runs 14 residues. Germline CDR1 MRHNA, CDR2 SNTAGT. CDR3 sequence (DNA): TGTGCCAGCAGTGACTCTATGGGCTACTATGGCTACACCTTC. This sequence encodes CASSDSMGYYGYTF.

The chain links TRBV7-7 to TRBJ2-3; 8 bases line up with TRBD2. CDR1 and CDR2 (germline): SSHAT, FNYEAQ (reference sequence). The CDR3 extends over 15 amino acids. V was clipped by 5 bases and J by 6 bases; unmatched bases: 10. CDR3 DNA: TGTGCCAGCAGCCGGGGGAGCGGGAGCGTGGATACGCAGTATTTT. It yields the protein CASSRGSGSVDTQYF.

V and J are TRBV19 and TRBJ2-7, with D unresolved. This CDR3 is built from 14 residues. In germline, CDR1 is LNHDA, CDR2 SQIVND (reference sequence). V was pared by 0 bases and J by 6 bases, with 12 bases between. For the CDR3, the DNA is TGTGCCAGTAGTATAGATCTTAACGTAGCCGAGCAGTACTTC. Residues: CASSIDLNVAEQYF.

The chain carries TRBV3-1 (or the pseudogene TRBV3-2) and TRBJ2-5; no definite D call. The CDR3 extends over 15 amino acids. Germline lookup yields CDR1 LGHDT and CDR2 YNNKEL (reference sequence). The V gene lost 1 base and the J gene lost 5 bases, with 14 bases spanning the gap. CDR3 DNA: TGTGCCAGCAGCCAAGGCGGCACCTCCCGGGAGACCCAGTACTTC. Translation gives CASSQGGTSRETQYF.

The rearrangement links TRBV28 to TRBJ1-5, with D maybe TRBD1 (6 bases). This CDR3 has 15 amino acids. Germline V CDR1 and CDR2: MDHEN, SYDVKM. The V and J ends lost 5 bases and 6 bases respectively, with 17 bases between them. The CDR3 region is CASSNLVRGGQPQHF. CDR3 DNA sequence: TGTGCCAGCAGTAACCTCGTCAGGGGCGGTCAGCCCCAGCATTTT. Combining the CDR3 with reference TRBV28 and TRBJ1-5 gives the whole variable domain DVKVTQSSRYLVKRTGEKVFLECVQDMDHENMFWYRQDPGLGLRLIYFSYDVKMKEKGDIPEGYSVSREKKERFSLILESASTNQTSMYLCASSNLVRGGQPQHFGDGTRLSIL.

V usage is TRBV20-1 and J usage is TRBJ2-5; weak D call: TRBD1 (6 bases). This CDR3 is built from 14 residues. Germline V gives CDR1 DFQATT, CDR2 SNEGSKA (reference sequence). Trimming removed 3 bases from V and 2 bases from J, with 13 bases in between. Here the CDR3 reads CSASFTGTQETQYF. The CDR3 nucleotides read TGCAGTGCTAGTTTCACTGGGACACAAGAGACCCAGTACTTC.

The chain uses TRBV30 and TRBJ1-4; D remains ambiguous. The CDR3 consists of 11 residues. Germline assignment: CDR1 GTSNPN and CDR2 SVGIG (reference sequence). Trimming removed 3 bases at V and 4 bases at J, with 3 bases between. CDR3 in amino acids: CAWSRNEKLFF. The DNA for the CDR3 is TGTGCCTGGAGCCGTAATGAAAAACTGTTTTTT. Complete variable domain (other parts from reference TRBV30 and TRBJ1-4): SQTIHQWPATLVQPVGSPLSLECTVEGTSNPNLYWYRQAAGRGLQLLFYSVGIGQISSEVPQNLSASRPQDRQFILSSKKLLLSDSGFYLCAWSRNEKLFFGSGTQLSVL.

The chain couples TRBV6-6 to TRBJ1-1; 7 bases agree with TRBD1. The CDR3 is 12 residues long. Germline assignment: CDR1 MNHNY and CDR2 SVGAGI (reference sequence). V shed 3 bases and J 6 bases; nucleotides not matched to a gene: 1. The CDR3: CASSYGTAEAFF. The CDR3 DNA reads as TGTGCCAGCAGTTATGGGACAGCTGAAGCTTTCTTT.

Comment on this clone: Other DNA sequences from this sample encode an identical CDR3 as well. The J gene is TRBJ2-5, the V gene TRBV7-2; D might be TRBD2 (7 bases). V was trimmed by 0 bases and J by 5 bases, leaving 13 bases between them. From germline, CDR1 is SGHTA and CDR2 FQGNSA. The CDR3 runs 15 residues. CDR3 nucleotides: TGTGCCAGCAGCTTAGCGGGGGGGCCCGCGGAGACCCAGTACTTC. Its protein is CASSLAGGPAETQYF.

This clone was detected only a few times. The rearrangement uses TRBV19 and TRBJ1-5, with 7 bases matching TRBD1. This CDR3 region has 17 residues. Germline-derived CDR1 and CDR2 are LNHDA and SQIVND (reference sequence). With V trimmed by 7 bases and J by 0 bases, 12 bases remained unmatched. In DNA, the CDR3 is TGTGCCAGTACCGAACCGACAGGGTCGGCTAGCAATCAGCCCCAGCATTTT. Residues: CASTEPTGSASNQPQHF.

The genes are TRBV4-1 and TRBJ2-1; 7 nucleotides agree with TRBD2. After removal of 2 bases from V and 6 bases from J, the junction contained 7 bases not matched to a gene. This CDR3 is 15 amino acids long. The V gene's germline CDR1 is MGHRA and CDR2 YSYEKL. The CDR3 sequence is CASSQLGLPRNEQFF. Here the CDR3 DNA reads TGCGCCAGCAGCCAATTGGGACTACCTCGCAATGAGCAGTTCTTC.

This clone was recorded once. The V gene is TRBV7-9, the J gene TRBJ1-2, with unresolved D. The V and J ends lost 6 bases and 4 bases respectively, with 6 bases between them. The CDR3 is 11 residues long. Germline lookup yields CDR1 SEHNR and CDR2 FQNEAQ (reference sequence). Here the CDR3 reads CASSPFYGYTF. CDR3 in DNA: TGTGCCAGCAGTCCTTTCTATGGCTACACCTTC.

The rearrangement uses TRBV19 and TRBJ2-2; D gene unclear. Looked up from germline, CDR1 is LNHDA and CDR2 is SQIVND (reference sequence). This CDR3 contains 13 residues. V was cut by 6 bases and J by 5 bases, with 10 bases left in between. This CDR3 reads CASSARWTGELFF. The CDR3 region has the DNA TGTGCCAGTAGCGCCCGGTGGACCGGGGAGCTGTTTTTT.

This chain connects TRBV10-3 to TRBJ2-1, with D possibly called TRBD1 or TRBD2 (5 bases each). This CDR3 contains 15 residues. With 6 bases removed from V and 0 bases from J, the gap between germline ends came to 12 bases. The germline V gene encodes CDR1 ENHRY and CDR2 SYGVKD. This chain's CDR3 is CAIREDMSSYNEQFF. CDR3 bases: TGTGCCATCAGGGAGGACATGAGCTCCTACAATGAGCAGTTCTTC.

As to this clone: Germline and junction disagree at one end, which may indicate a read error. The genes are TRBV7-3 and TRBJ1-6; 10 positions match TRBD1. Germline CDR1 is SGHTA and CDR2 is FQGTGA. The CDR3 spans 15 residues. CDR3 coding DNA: TGTGCCAGCAGCCTAACGACAGGGGGCGATTCACCCCTCCACTTT. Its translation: CASSLTTGGDSPLHF.